Listed below are T cell receptor beta chains from one sample, sequenced in a study of T cell repertoires in cytomegalovirus infection. One entry per CDR3 protein, called by TCRdb with MiXCR from the reads. The table shows 680,000 or so distinct CDR3 sequences, with about a third occurring only once. The sequenced material came from PBMCs. These receptors all come from a human donor in good health (CMV status not recorded). Some clones in this sample may be carry-over from other donors' samples. CDR3s include the opening cysteine and the closing phenylalanine or tryptophan.

>TRBV4-1|TRBJ2-5
CASSQEEGGRETQYF
>TRBV28|TRBJ2-2
CASIRNTNTGELFF
>TRBV2|TRBJ1-2
CASSGTGPYGYTF
>TRBV7-2|TRBJ2-3
CASSSTLAGGADTQYF
>TRBV7-1|TRBJ1-1
CASGSDNGDAEAFF
>TRBV7-8|TRBJ2-1
CASSLGDRHFF
>TRBV18|TRBJ2-5
CASSGQEIQYF
>TRBV5-1|TRBJ2-2
CASSSRQGDIRELFF
>TRBV15|TRBJ2-5
CATSRDRVGETQYF
>TRBV7-6|TRBJ1-1
CASSLGLKNTEAFF
>TRBV27|TRBJ2-7
CASRGTGRGEQYF
>TRBV23-1|TRBJ2-3
CALLASTDTQYF
>TRBV6-1|TRBJ2-5
CASSGLFGETQYF
>TRBV7-8|TRBJ2-5
CASRTGTENQETQYF
>TRBV6-2/TRBV6-3|TRBJ2-3
CASSYSRLAADTQYF
>TRBV19|TRBJ2-7
CASSSTGEAYEQYF
>TRBV29-1|TRBJ1-1
CSVADPMNTEAFF
>TRBV7-9|TRBJ2-7
CASSLSDARSYEQYF
>TRBV28|TRBJ1-5
CASLVSSGSNQPQHF
>TRBV28|TRBJ2-5
CASSTRWQQETQYF
>TRBV11-2|TRBJ1-1
CASSFGNRGHTEAFF
>TRBV20-1|TRBJ2-7
CSAIGQEGRNEQYF
>TRBV5-6|TRBJ2-2
CASSLALRDGGELFF
>TRBV28|TRBJ2-7
CASSLDFPYEQYF
>TRBV29-1|TRBJ2-1
CSVEIGAYNEQFF
>TRBV6-2/TRBV6-3|TRBJ2-1
CASSYSRLAGGVYNEQFF
>TRBV25-1|TRBJ1-6
CASRWTGGSPLHF
>TRBV28|TRBJ2-5
CASSLLTSADQETQYF
>TRBV7-2|TRBJ1-2
CASSLEPGPDGYTF
>TRBV9|TRBJ2-3
CASSVAGNTDTQYF
>TRBV10-3|TRBJ2-1
CAIAQGPPYNEQFF
>TRBV27|TRBJ2-1
CASSLRVGGNEQFF
>TRBV12-3/TRBV12-4|TRBJ2-2
CASSSPGNGELFF
>TRBV7-6|TRBJ2-2
CDSRQGTVNTGELFF
>TRBV11-2|TRBJ1-4
CASSPSTGGTEKLFF
>TRBV7-8|TRBJ2-3
CASSLGLNLRTDTQYF
>TRBV7-9|TRBJ2-5
CASSLIPGKETQYF
>TRBV7-6|TRBJ2-7
CASSLGTDSYEQYF
>TRBV6-2/TRBV6-3|TRBJ2-5
CASSYPRDVQETQYF
>TRBV5-5|TRBJ2-1
CASIKPAGTSYNEQFF
>TRBV24-1|TRBJ1-2
CATSETGTGYTF
>TRBV7-8|TRBJ2-2
CASSLARDRWTNGGGELFF
>TRBV28|TRBJ1-6
CASSPGDRGINSPLHF
>TRBV27|TRBJ2-2
CASSLRGFGELFF
>TRBV7-3|TRBJ2-1
CASSPRTVKEQFF
>TRBV28|TRBJ2-1
CASSLVGGRVNNEQFF
>TRBV10-3|TRBJ2-1
CAIKTSGANEQFF
>TRBV7-3|TRBJ1-5
CASSSIGGGEQPQHF